This TCR beta chain came from a study of beta chain features in type 1 diabetes. Only one heparinised blood draw was taken per donor, and its volume averaged about 116 mL. Whole-study findings and limits: Individuals with type 1 diabetes displayed fewer insertions and more deletions at VDJ junctions.

The CDR3 runs to 15 residues. From germline, CDR1 is SGHAT and CDR2 FQNNGV. The trim removed 4 bases at V and 3 bases at J, leaving 8 bases unmatched. TCRB transcripts that were expressed got sequenced, as all of the isolated RNA had been reverse transcribed. The protocol was immunoSEQ multiplex PCR, while the TCRdb copy is restricted to in-frame clones and leaves out a portion. The table lists around 150,000 clones, less than 9% of them singletons. This clone was counted only a few times. The antigen remains undetermined. The receptor comes from a woman aged 30 to 39 in good health. The chain is built from TRBV11-2 and TRBJ2-7; 8 nucleotides align to TRBD1. Sequencing input: central memory CD4+ T cells from blood. The CDR3: CASSSPDRANYEQYF. The CDR3 DNA is TGTGCCAGCAGCTCCCCGGACAGGGCCAACTACGAGCAGTACTTC.